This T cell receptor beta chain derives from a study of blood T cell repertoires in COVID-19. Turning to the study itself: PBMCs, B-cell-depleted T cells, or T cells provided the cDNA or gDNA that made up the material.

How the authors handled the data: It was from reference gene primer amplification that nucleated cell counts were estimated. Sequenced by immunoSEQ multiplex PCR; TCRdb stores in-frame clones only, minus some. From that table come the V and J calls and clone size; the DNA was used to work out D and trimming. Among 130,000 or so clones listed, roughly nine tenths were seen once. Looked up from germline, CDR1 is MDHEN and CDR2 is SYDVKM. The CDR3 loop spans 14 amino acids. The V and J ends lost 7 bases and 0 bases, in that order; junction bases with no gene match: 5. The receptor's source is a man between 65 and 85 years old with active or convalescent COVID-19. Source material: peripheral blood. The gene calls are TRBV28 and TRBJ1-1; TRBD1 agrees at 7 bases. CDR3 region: CASMEGAMNTEAFF. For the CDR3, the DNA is TGTGCCAGCATGGAGGGGGCGATGAACACTGAAGCTTTCTTT.